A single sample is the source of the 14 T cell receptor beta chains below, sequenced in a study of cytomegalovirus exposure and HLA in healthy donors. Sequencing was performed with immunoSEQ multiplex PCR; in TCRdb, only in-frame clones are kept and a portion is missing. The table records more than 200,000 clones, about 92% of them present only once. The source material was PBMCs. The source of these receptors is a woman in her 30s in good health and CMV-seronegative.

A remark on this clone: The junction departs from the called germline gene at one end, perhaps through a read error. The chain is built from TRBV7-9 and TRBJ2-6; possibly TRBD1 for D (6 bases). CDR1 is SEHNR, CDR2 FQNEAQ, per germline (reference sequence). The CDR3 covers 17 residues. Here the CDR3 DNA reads TGTGCCAGCAGCCTAAGTCATGGTATTAACAGGGCTAACGTCCTGACTTTC. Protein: CASSLSHGINRANVLTF.

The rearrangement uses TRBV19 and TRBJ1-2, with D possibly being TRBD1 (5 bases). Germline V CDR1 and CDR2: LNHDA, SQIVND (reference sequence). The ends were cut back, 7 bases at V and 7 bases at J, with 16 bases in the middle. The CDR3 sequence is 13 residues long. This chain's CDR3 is CASTEGAGRGYTF. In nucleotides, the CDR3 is TGTGCCAGTACCGAAGGGGCAGGACGTGGCTACACCTTC.

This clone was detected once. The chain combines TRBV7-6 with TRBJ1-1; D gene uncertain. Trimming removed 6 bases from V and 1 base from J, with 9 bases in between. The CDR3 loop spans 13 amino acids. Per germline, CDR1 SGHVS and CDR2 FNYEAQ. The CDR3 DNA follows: TGTGCCAGCAGTTACGACCGGAACACTGAAGCTTTCTTT. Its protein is CASSYDRNTEAFF.

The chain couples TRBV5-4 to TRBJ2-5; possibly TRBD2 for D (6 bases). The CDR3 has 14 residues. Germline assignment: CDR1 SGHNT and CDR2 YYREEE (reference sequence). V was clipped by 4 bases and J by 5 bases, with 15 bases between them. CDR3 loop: CASSRPGVEETQYF. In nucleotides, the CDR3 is TGTGCCAGCAGCAGGCCGGGGGTGGAGGAGACCCAGTACTTC.

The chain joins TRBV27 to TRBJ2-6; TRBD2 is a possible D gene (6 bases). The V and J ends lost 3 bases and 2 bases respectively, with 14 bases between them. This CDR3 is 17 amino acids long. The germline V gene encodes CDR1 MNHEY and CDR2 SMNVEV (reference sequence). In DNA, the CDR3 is TGTGCCAGCAGTTTGTTTCAGGGAGGAACTGGGGCCAACGTCCTGACTTTC. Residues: CASSLFQGGTGANVLTF.

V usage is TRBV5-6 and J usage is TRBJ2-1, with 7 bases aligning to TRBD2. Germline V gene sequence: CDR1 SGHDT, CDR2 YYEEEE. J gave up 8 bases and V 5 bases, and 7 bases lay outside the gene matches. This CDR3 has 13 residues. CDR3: CASRRAGVDEQFF. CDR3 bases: TGTGCCAGCAGAAGGGCGGGGGTCGATGAGCAGTTCTTC.

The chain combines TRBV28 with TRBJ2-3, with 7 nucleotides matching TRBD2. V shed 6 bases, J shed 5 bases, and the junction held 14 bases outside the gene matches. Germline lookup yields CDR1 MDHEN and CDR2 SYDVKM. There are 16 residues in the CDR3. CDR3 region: CASSRPTAGRKDTQYF. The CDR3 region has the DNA TGTGCCAGCAGCCGACCGACAGCGGGACGTAAAGATACGCAGTATTTT.

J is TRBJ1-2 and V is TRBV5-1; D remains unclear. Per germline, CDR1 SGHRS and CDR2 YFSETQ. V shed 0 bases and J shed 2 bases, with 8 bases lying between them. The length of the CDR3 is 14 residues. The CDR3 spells CASSLGHQNYGYTF. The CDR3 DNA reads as TGCGCCAGCAGCTTGGGACACCAGAACTATGGCTACACCTTC.

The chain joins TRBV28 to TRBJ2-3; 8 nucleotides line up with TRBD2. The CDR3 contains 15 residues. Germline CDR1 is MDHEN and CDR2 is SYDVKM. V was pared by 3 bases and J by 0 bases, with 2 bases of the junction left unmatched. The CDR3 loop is CASSLTSASTDTQYF. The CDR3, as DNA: TGTGCCAGCAGTTTGACTAGCGCGAGCACAGATACGCAGTATTTT. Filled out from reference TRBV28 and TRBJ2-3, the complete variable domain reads DVKVTQSSRYLVKRTGEKVFLECVQDMDHENMFWYRQDPGLGLRLIYFSYDVKMKEKGDIPEGYSVSREKKERFSLILESASTNQTSMYLCASSLTSASTDTQYFGPGTRLTVL.

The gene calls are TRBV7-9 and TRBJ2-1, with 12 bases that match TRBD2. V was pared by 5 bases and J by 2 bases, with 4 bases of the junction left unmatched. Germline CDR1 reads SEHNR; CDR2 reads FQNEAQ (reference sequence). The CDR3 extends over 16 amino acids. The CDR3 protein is CASSPRTSGTYNEQFF. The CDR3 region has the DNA TGTGCCAGCAGCCCGCGGACTAGCGGGACCTACAATGAGCAGTTCTTC. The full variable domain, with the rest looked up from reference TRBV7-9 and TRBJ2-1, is DTGVSQNPRHKITKRGQNVTFRCDPISEHNRLYWYRQTLGQGPEFLTYFQNEAQLEKSRLLSDRFSAERPKGSFSTLEIQRTEQGDSAMYLCASSPRTSGTYNEQFFGPGTRLTVL.

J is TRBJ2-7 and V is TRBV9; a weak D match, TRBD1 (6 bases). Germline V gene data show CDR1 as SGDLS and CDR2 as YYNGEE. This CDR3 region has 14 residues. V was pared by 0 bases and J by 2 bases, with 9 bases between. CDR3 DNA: TGTGCCAGCAGCGTAGAGGACAGTACCTACGAGCAGTACTTC. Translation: CASSVEDSTYEQYF.

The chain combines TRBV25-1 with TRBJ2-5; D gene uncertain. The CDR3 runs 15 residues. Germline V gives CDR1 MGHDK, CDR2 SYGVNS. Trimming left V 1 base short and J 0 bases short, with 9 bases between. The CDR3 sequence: CASSESGSYQETQYF. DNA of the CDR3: TGTGCCAGCAGTGAATCCGGCAGTTACCAAGAGACCCAGTACTTC.

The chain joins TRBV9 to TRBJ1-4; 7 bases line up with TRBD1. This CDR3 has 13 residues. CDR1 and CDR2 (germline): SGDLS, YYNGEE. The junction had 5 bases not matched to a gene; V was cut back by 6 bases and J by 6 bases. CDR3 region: CASTRDSDEKLFF. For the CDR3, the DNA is TGTGCCAGCACCCGGGACAGTGATGAAAAACTGTTTTTT.

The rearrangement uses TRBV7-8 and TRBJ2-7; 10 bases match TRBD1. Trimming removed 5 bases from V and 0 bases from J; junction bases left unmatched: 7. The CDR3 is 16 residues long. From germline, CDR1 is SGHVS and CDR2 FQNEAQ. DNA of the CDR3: TGTGCCAGCAGCACAGGACAGGGGGGCTCCTCCTACGAGCAGTACTTC. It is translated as CASSTGQGGSSYEQYF.